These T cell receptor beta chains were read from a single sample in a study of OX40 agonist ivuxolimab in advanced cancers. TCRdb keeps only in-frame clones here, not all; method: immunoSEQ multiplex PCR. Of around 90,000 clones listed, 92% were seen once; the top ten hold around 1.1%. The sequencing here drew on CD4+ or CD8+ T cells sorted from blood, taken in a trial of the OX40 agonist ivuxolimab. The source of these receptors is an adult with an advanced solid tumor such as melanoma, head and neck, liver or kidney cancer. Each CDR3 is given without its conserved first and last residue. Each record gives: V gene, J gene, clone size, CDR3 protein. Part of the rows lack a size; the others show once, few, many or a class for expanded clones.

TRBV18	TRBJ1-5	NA	ASSPVKNQPQH
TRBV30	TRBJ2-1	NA	ARTSGGNSYNEQF
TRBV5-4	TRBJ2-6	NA	ASSLEGGGANVLT
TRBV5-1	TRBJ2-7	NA	ASSLQGYEQY
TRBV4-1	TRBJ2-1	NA	ASSRSGTAPNEQF
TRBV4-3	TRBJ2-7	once	ASSHSRSSGTYEQY
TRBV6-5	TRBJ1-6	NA	ASSYRKGGSPLH
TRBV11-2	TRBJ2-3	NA	ASSFRDRGYRTDTQY
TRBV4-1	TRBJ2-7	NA	ASSLPAAGEQY
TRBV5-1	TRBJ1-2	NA	ASSSPGQNYGYT
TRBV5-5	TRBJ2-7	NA	ASTLLQGGGPEQY
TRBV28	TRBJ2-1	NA	ASSYYNEQF
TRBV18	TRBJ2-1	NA	ASSPRTGKSYNEQF
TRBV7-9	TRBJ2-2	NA	ASSFQAGGFTGELF
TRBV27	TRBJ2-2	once	ASSMGLVNTGELF
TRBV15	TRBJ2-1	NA	ATSREPTGGAYNEQF
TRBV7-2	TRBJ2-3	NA	ASSLDWTSTDTQY
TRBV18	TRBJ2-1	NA	ASSLASSSYNEQF
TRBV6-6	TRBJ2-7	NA	ASSYYSASGSYEQY
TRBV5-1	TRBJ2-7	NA	ASSLSGSSYEQY
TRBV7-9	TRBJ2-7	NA	ASSLEGLAAEQY
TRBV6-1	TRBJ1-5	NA	ASSLTEMGQPQH
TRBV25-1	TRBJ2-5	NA	ASSEKRATYERETQY
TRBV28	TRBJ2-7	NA	ASSSGGTIFYEQY
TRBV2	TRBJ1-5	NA	ASSGTGGVQPQH
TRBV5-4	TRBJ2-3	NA	ASRSPGTSGTDTQY
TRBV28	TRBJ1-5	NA	ASSFWGTPIRSQH
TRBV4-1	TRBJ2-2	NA	ASSQDPGVTGELF
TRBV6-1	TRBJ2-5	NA	ASSVAVGQETQY
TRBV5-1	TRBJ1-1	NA	ASSAGQANTEAF
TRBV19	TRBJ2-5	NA	ASSIHGPGQETQY
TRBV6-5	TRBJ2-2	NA	ASTSLTANTGELF
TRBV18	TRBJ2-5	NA	ASSPPVYQETQY
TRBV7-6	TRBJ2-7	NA	ASSRGGYEQY
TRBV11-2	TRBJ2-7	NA	ASSLGDRSGQY
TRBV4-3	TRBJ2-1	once	ASSQENVMGYEQF
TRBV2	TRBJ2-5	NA	ASNGQGLETQY
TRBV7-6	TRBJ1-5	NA	ASSLSNDQPQH
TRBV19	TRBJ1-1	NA	ASSIQGTVIGAEAF
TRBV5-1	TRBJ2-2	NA	ASSFQGTGELF
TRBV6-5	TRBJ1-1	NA	ASRRTGNTEAF
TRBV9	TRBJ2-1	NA	ASSPRLANEQF